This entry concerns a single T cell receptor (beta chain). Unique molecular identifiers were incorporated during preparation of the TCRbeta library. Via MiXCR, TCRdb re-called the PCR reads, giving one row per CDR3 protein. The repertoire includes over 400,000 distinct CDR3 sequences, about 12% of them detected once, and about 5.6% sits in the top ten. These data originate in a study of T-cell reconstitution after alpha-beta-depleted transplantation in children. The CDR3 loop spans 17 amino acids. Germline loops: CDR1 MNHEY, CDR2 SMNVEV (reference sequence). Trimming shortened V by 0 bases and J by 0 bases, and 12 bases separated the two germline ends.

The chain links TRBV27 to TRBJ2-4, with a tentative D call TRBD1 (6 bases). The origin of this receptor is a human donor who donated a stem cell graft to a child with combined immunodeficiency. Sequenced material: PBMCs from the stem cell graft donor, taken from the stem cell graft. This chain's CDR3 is CASSLSTTGIAKNIQYF. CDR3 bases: TGTGCCAGCAGTTTATCGACGACAGGAATAGCCAAAAACATTCAGTACTTC.